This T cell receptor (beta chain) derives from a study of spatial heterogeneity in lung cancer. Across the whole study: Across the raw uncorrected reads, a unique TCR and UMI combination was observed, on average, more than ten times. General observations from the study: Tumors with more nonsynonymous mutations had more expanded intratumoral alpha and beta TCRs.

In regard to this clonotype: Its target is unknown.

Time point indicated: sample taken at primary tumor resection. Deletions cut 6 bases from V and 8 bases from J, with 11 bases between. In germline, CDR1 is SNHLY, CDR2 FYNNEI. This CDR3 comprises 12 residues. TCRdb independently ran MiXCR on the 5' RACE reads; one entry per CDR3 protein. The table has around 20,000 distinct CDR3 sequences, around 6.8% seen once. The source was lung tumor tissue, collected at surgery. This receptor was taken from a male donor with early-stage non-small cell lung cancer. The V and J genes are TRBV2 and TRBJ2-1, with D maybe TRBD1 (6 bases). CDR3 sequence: CASSRQVHEQFF. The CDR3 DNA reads TGTGCCAGCAGCCGACAGGTCCATGAGCAGTTCTTC.